The T cell receptor (beta chain) under discussion was sequenced for a study of T cells in Graves' hyperthyroidism and ophthalmopathy (dated by TCRdb to between 2018 and 2021). In terms of the full investigation: Peripheral blood samples were taken at the time of initial diagnosis, prior to any treatment. To identify distinguishing TCR V-J signatures, a discovery cohort of roughly 100 patients was used, comprising 40 to 45 with Graves' ophthalmopathy and 57 with stable Graves' hyperthyroidism. Prospective prediction of ophthalmopathy was tested in an independent validation cohort consisting of some 19 hyperthyroidism patients and 15 to 17 patients who later progressed to ophthalmopathy. The approximately 98 discovery patients were randomly divided into training and test sets at a 7:3 ratio. In addition, the study compared T-cell repertoires in thyroid tissue and in blood from roughly six Graves' hyperthyroidism patients. After blood sampling, hyperthyroidism patients were treated with methimazole at a starting dose of 30 mg daily, and ophthalmopathy patients were treated with high-dose intravenous methylprednisolone. The paper describes TCR Vbeta CDR3 sequencing of 120 to 150 peripheral blood samples, made up of about 41 ophthalmopathy patients, 70 to 75 hyperthyroidism patients and roughly 17 progressor patients.

Germline trimming amounts to 4 bases on V and 6 bases on J, with 4 as the count of junction bases outside the gene matches. Including cysteine and phenylalanine, the CDR3 has 13 amino acids. The retained sequence is limited to the CDR3, 39 bases, with the frame set at the first base. The CDR1 and CDR2 encoded by the germline V gene (reference sequence) are DFQATT and SNEGSKA. Hyperthyroidism patients were aged 18 to 65 years and newly diagnosed, with disease duration of less than 2 months. Exclusion was applied to patients with uncontrolled infections, other autoimmune diseases, pregnancy or lactation. Diagnoses were established on the basis of clinical symptoms, serum thyroxine and TRAb, thyroid ultrasound, and orbital computed tomography. For progressor patients, blood was drawn at the first diagnosis of hyperthyroidism, before any ophthalmopathy symptoms had appeared. PBMCs were isolated from 10 ml of fresh peripheral blood by Ficoll-Paque density gradient centrifugation. Progressor patients were initially diagnosed with Graves' hyperthyroidism and developed ophthalmopathy during follow-up. Total RNA was extracted with Trizol reagent, and quality was checked on an Agilent 2100 Bioanalyzer.

The study at large found these results: Blood samples also contained most of the expanded thyroid clonotypes (frequency above 0.001), which suggests that blood repertoires may reflect thyroid immune responses. During validation, the model predicted progression to ophthalmopathy a median of approximately 7 months ahead of onset, with almost 71% sensitivity and less than 85% specificity. Sample size was not statistically predetermined, and blinding of investigators to group allocation was not performed. A model built on a 13 V-J signature distinguished ophthalmopathy from stable hyperthyroidism, reaching roughly 88% sensitivity and 81.08% specificity in cross-validation and 80%/75% in testing.

Amplification of TCR beta CDR3 regions was carried out from RNA transcripts. The first round of RT-PCR for the TCR CDR3 was performed with the HTBI primer set and the Qiagen OneStep RT-PCR kit. Libraries were constructed in a second round of multiplex PCR, after which size selection and purification were carried out. Paired-end sequencing of the libraries was performed with 100 bp reads on an Illumina HiSeq2000. The source study handled its data this way. Raw data were processed with SOAPnuke, discarding reads with adapters, uncalled bases, mean Phred below 15, or no exact constant-primer or identifier match. COPE v1.2.5 was used to merge the high-quality paired reads, and each unique nucleotide sequence was defined as a clonotype. MiTCR v1.1 was used to align the clonotypes against IMGT TRBV, TRBD and TRBJ reference segments. The analysis was restricted to V-J combinations with a frequency above 0.0001, which together covered 99% to 99.2% of the repertoires. A TCS score was defined as the ratio between F50 (clonal expansion) and ExV (chaos), using BLOSUM62-based TCRdist between CDR3 peptides within each V-J. Welch's t-statistics and random forest reduced fewer than 600 V-J features to under 15, which were used in a naive Bayes classifier (R e1071). TCRdb took the public reads, trimmed them with fastp at Q25, ran MiXCR for clone calling and kept in-frame beta chains. Rows with one shared CDR3 protein collapse into an entry with the most common genes and DNA. The V and J calls here are based on TCRdb, not the publication. The sample table holds fewer than 650,000 distinct CDR3 sequences, of which approximately 15% were seen once. 5.8% of the sample rests with the top ten.

This clonotype came up many times. Its recognized antigen is unknown. No per-base quality is available; no much larger clone lies one base away. The clonotype originates from a woman aged 30 to 39 with Graves' hyperthyroidism that later progressed to Graves' ophthalmopathy. The specimen sequenced was blood. The rearranged chain carries TRBV20-1 and TRBJ2-2, with 8 middle bases fitting TRBD1. The base sequence is TGCAGTGCTATATGGACAGGGTCCGGGGAGCTGTTTTTT. It translates as CSAIWTGSGELFF.